These T cell receptor beta chains were read from a single sample in a study of naive and memory T cell subsets. TCRdb analysed the 5' RACE reads with MiXCR anew, one entry per CDR3 protein. The sample gives tens of thousands of distinct CDR3 sequences, 8% of which show up once; about 19% is in the top ten. These receptor sequences come from a female donor in good health. CDR3s include the opening cysteine and the closing phenylalanine or tryptophan. The D gene is left open where the match is weak. A row's size may be missing; if present it is once, few, many or a size class.

TGTGCCAGCAGTTATGGCGAGGGCCCTGGAAACACCATATATTTT CASSYGEGPGNTIYF TRBV6-5 NA TRBJ1-3 few
TGTGCCAGCCGGCAAAGCGTGGGCAGGGCCATACAAGAGACCCAGTACTTC CASRQSVGRAIQETQYF TRBV6-2/TRBV6-3 NA TRBJ2-5 NA
TGCGCCAGCAGCTTCAGGGCTAGCGGGAGGGCCGTGGAGCAGTTCTTC CASSFRASGRAVEQFF TRBV5-1 TRBD2 TRBJ2-1 NA
TGTGCCAGCAGCTTACCCACCAGTGGGGACAGGGGGATGGAGCAGTACTTC CASSLPTSGDRGMEQYF TRBV5-6 TRBD1 TRBJ2-7 NA
TGTGCCAGCAGCCCCCAGGGGCTAGGCTACACCTTC CASSPQGLGYTF TRBV12-3/TRBV12-4 NA TRBJ1-2 NA
TGTGCCAGCAGTGGAGCCGGGACAGGGTCCTACGAGCAGTACTTC CASSGAGTGSYEQYF TRBV28 TRBD1 TRBJ2-7 many
TGTGCCAGCAGCTTAGGGGGAAGGGCACCATCTCTCCGCTCCTACGAGCAGTACTTC CASSLGGRAPSLRSYEQYF TRBV7-9 NA TRBJ2-7 NA
TGCGCCAGCAAGCGCGGGGGGGGCCTTTTAGATACGCAGTATTTT CASKRGGGLLDTQYF TRBV5-1 TRBD2 TRBJ2-3 few
TGTGCCAGCAGCCAAGTAGGCGGGAGTGGTGATACGCAGTATTTT CASSQVGGSGDTQYF TRBV14 TRBD2 TRBJ2-3 few
TGTGCCAGCAGCCCCCCACCCTACAATGAGCAGTTCTTC CASSPPPYNEQFF TRBV28 NA TRBJ2-1 many
TGTGCCAGCAGCAGTACAGGAGAAATAAATAGCAATCAGCCCCAGCATTTT CASSSTGEINSNQPQHF TRBV21-1 NA TRBJ1-5 few
TGCAGTGCTAGAGCCCCCTCCTACAATGAGCAGTTCTTC CSARAPSYNEQFF TRBV20-1 NA TRBJ2-1 NA
TGTGCCAGCAGCCCCCCCGACTACAATGAGCAGTTCTTC CASSPPDYNEQFF TRBV5-5 NA TRBJ2-1 few
TGTGCCAGCAGCTTCAGCTCAGCGCACACAGATACGCAGTATTTT CASSFSSAHTDTQYF TRBV5-6 NA TRBJ2-3 NA
TGCAGTGCTAGAGCCCGGCGCAGGGACTATGGCTACACCTTC CSARARRRDYGYTF TRBV20-1 NA TRBJ1-2 many
NA CASSTSGVTEAFF TRBV28 NA TRBJ1-1 many
TGTGCCAGCAGCTCTCGGAGCTCCTACGAGCAGTACTTC CASSSRSSYEQYF TRBV11-2 NA TRBJ2-7 NA
TGCAGTGCTAGAGATTTAACCGGAGCGGCAACTAATGAAAAACTGTTTTTT CSARDLTGAATNEKLFF TRBV20-1 NA TRBJ1-4 many
TGCGCCAGCAGCTTTAGGAGACTAGTTAAGACTAGTGAGCAGTTCTTC CASSFRRLVKTSEQFF TRBV5-1 NA TRBJ2-1 NA
TGTGCCAGCAGCTTAAATACAGATACGCAGTATTTT CASSLNTDTQYF TRBV11-2 NA TRBJ2-3 many
TGTGCCAGCATGTGGGGCTATGGCTACACCTTC CASMWGYGYTF TRBV28 NA TRBJ1-2 many
TGTGCCAGCGATAAGGACAGGGTTAGCAATCAGCCCCAGCATTTT CASDKDRVSNQPQHF TRBV7-8 TRBD1 TRBJ1-5 few
TGTGCCAGCACTCAGGGGCGGACCAATGAGCAGTTCTTC CASTQGRTNEQFF TRBV2 NA TRBJ2-1 NA
TGTGCCTGGATAATCGGCGGGGGGGCAGGAACCGGGGAGCTGTTTTTT CAWIIGGGAGTGELFF TRBV30 TRBD2 TRBJ2-2 NA
TGTGCCAGCAGTCAACCGGGACAGGGGAAGTATTTT CASSQPGQGKYF TRBV6-2/TRBV6-3 TRBD1 TRBJ2-3 few
TGTGCCAGTAGTCCCCGGACAGGGAGCACCGGGGAGCTGTTTTTT CASSPRTGSTGELFF TRBV19 TRBD1 TRBJ2-2 few
TGTGCCATCAGTGGAGGACGGATGAACACTGAAGCTTTCTTT CAISGGRMNTEAFF TRBV10-3 NA TRBJ1-1 many
TGTGCCAGCAGTTTGAGCGGGCTCCGGGGCTACACCTTC CASSLSGLRGYTF TRBV28 NA TRBJ1-2 NA
TGTGCCAGCAGACTAAGTTTAGCCCGCGGAAATGAGCAGTTCTTC CASRLSLARGNEQFF TRBV27 NA TRBJ2-1 few
TGTGCCAGCAGTTTAGAGGGGGCGTCCTACGAGCAGTACTTC CASSLEGASYEQYF TRBV27 TRBD1 TRBJ2-7 many
TGTGCCAGCAGCTGGACAGGGGCAGATACGCAGTATTTT CASSWTGADTQYF TRBV11-3 TRBD1 TRBJ2-3 NA
TGTGCCAGCACCATACAGGGGACAGGGATGGACTATGGCTACACCTTC CASTIQGTGMDYGYTF TRBV6-2/TRBV6-3 TRBD1 TRBJ1-2 many
TGTGCCAGCAGCTTGCAGAAAAATCAGCCCCAGCATTTT CASSLQKNQPQHF TRBV11-2 NA TRBJ1-5 NA
TGCAGTGCTAGAGATGACAGGGGTGAAGCTTTCTTT CSARDDRGEAFF TRBV20-1 TRBD1 TRBJ1-1 many
TGTGCCAGCAGCTTCGGGGACAGGGTATCCGGGGAGCTGTTTTTT CASSFGDRVSGELFF TRBV11-1 TRBD1 TRBJ2-2 NA
TGTGCCAGCTCCCGACAGGGCCGCAACGAGCAGTACTTC CASSRQGRNEQYF TRBV6-5 TRBD1 TRBJ2-7 few
TGTGCCTGGACACCAGGGGTGGACACTGAAGCTTTCTTT CAWTPGVDTEAFF TRBV30 NA TRBJ1-1 NA
TGCAGTGTACGGATGACTAGCGGTACTTACAATGAGCAGTTCTTC CSVRMTSGTYNEQFF TRBV20-1 TRBD2 TRBJ2-1 NA
TGTGCCAGCAGTACTAAGGACAGTGGGGGCGGAAAAGATGAGCAGTTCTTC CASSTKDSGGGKDEQFF TRBV12-3/TRBV12-4 NA TRBJ2-1 few
TGTGCCAGCAGTTTACGTAGAGTAAGCTCCTACAATGAGCAGTTCTTC CASSLRRVSSYNEQFF TRBV12-3/TRBV12-4 NA TRBJ2-1 NA